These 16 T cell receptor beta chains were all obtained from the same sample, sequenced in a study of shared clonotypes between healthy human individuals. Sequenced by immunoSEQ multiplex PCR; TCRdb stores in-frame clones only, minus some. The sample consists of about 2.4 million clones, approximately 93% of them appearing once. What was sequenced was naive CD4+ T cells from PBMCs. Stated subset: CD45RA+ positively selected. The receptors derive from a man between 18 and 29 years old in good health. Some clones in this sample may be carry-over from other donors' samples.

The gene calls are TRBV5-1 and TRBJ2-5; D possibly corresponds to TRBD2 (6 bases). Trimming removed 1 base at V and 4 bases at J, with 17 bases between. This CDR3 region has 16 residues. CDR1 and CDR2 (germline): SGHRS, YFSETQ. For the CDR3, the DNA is TGCGCCAGCAGCTTGTTGGTAGCGGCTACTGGAGAGACCCAGTACTTC. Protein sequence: CASSLLVAATGETQYF.

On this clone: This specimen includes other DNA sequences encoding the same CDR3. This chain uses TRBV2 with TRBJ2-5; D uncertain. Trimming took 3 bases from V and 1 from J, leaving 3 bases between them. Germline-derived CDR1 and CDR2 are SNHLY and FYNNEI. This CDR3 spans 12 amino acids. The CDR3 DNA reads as TGTGCCAGCAGTGACAGCCAAGAGACCCAGTACTTC. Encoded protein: CASSDSQETQYF.

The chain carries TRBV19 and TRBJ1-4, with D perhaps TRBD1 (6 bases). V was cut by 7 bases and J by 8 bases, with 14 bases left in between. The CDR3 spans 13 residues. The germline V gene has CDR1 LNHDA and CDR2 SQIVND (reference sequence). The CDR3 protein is CASKMRGREKLFF. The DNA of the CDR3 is TGTGCCAGTAAGATGAGGGGGAGAGAAAAACTGTTTTTT. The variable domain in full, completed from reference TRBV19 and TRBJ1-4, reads DGGITQSPKYLFRKEGQNVTLSCEQNLNHDAMYWYRQDPGQGLRLIYYSQIVNDFQKGDIAEGYSVSREKKESFPLTVTSAQKNPTAFYLCASKMRGREKLFFGSGTQLSVL.

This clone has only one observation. The CDR3 DNA reads TGTGCCAGCAGCTTAGATAGGGAATATGGCTACACCTTC. Amino acids: CASSLDREYGYTF. J is TRBJ1-2 and V is TRBV11-2; D is ambiguous. Trimming stripped 0 bases from V and 5 bases from J, with 7 bases between. The CDR3 covers 13 residues. The germline CDR1 and CDR2 sequences are SGHAT and FQNNGV. Full variable domain (rest looked up from reference TRBV11-2 and TRBJ1-2): EAGVAQSPRYKIIEKRQSVAFWCNPISGHATLYWYQQILGQGPKLLIQFQNNGVVDDSQLPKDRFSAERLKGVDSTLKIQPAKLEDSAVYLCASSLDREYGYTFGSGTRLTVV.

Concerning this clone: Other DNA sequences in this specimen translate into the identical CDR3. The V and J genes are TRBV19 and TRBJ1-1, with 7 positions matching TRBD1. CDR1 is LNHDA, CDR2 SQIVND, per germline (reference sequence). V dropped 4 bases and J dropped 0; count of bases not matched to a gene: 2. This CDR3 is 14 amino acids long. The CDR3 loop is CASSRGTVNTEAFF. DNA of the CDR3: TGTGCCAGTAGTAGGGGGACAGTGAACACTGAAGCTTTCTTT. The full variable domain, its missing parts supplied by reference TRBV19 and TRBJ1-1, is DGGITQSPKYLFRKEGQNVTLSCEQNLNHDAMYWYRQDPGQGLRLIYYSQIVNDFQKGDIAEGYSVSREKKESFPLTVTSAQKNPTAFYLCASSRGTVNTEAFFGQGTRLTVV.

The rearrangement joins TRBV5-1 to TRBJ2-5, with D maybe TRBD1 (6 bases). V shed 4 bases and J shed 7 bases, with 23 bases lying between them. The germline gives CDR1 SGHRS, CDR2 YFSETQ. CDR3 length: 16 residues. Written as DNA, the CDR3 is TGCGCCAGCAGCCCGTCTCTAACAGGGTTTGGCGGGACCCAGTACTTC. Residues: CASSPSLTGFGGTQYF.

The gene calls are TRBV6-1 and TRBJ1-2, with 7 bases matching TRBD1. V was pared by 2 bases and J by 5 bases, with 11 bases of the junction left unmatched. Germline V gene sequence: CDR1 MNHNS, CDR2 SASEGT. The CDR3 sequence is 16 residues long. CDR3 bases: TGTGCCAGCAGTGAATCGAGGGGGCGGTGGACTTATGGCTACACCTTC. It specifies CASSESRGRWTYGYTF.

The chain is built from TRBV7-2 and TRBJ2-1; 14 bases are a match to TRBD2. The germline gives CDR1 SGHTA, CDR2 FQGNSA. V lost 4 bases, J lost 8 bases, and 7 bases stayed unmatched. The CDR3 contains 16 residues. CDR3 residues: CASSYTGTSGSDEQFF. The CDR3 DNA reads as TGTGCCAGCAGCTATACCGGGACTAGCGGGAGTGATGAGCAGTTCTTC.

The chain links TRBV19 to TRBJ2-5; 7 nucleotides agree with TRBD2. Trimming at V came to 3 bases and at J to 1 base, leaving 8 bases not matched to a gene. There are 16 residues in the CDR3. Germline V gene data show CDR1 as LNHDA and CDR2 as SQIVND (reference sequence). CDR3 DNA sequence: TGTGCCAGTAGTATTACGGCTAGCGGAGGCCAAGAGACCCAGTACTTC. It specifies CASSITASGGQETQYF.

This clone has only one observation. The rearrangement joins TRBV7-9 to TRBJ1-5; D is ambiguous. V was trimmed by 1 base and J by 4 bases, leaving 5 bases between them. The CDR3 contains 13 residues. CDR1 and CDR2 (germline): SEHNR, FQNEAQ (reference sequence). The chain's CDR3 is CASSLGWNQPQHF. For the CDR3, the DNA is TGTGCCAGCAGCTTAGGCTGGAATCAGCCCCAGCATTTT.

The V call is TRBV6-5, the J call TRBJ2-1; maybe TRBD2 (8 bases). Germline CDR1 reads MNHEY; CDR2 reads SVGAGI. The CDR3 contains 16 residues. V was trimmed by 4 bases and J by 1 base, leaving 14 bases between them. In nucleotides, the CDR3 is TGTGCCAGCAGTTCACGGGAGGGGGCATCCTACAATGAGCAGTTCTTC. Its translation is CASSSREGASYNEQFF.

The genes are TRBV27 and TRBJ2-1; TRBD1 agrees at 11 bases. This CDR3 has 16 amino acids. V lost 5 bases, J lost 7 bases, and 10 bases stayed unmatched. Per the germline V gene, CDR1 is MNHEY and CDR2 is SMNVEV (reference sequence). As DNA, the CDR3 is TGTGCCAGCAGTCTGCTCGGACAGGGGGCAGGAAATGAGCAGTTCTTC. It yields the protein CASSLLGQGAGNEQFF.

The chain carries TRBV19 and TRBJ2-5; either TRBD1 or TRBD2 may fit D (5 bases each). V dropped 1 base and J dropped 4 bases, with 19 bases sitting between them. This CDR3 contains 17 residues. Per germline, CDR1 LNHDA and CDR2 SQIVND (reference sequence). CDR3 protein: CASSIGLVGARGETQYF. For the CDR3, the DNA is TGTGCCAGTAGTATAGGCCTAGTCGGGGCACGGGGAGAGACCCAGTACTTC.

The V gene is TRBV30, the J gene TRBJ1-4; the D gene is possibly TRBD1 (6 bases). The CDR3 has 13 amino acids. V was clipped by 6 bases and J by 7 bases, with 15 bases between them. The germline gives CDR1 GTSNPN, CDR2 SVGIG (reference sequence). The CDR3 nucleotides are TGTGCCTGCCAGGGGAGGATCGGTGAAAAACTGTTTTTT. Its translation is CACQGRIGEKLFF.

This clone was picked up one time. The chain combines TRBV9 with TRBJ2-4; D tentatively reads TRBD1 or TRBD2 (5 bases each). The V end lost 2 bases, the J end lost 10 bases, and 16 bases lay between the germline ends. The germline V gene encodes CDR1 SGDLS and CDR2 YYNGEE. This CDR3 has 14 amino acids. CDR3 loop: CASSVVGQEGIQYF. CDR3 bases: TGTGCCAGCAGCGTGGTCGGCCAAGAGGGGATTCAGTACTTC.

The chain's CDR3 is CASSWGPAGANVLTF. In nucleotides, the CDR3 is TGTGCCAGCAGCTGGGGACCCGCTGGGGCCAACGTCCTGACTTTC. The V call is TRBV6-5, the J call TRBJ2-6, with D perhaps given as TRBD1 or TRBD2 (5 bases each). CDR3 length: 15 residues. V lost 6 bases to trimming and J lost 2 bases, with 11 bases between them. Germline V CDR1 and CDR2: MNHEY, SVGAGI.